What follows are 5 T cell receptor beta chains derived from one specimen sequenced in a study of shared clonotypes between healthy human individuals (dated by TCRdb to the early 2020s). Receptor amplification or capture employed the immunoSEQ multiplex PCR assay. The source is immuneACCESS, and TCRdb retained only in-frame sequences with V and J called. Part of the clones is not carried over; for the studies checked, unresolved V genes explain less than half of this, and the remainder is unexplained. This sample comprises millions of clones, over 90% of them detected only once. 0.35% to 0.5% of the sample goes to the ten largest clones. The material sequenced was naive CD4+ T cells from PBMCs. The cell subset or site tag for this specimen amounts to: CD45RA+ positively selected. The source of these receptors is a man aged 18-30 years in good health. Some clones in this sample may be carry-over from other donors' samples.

The CDR3 region has the DNA TGTGCCAGCAGCGTAGATTGGGCTAGCGGGAGCAATGAGCAGTTCTTC. Residues: CASSVDWASGSNEQFF. This chain joins TRBV9 and TRBJ2-1, with 10 bases lining up with TRBD2. J gave up 6 bases and V 0 bases, and 6 bases lay outside the gene matches. This CDR3 spans 16 amino acids. Germline V gives CDR1 SGDLS, CDR2 YYNGEE. Full variable domain (missing parts from reference TRBV9 and TRBJ2-1): DSGVTQTPKHLITATGQRVTLRCSPRSGDLSVYWYQQSLDQGLQFLIQYYNGEERAKGNILERFSAQQFPDLHSELNLSSLELGDSALYFCASSVDWASGSNEQFFGPGTRLTVL.

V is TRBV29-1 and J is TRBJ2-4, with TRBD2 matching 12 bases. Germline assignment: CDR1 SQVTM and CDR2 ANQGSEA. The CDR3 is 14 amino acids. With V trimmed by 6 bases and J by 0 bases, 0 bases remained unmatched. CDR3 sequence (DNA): TGCAGCGTGGGACTAGCGGGAGCCAAAAACATTCAGTACTTC. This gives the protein CSVGLAGAKNIQYF.

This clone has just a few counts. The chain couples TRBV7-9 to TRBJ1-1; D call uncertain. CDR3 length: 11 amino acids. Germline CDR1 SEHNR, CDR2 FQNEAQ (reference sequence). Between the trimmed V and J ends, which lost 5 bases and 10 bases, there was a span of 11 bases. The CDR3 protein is CASSQDEGAFF. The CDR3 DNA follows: TGTGCCAGCAGCCAAGACGAGGGAGCTTTCTTT.

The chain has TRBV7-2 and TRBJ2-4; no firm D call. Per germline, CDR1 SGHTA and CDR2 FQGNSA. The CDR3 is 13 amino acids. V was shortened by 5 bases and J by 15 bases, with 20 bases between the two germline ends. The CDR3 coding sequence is TGTGCCAGCAGCCCTAAGACAACGGCAACGGGGTACTTC. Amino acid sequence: CASSPKTTATGYF.

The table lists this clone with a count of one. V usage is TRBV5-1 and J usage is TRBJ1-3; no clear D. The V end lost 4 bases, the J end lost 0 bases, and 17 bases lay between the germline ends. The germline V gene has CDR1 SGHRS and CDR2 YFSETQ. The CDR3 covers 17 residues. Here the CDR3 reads CASSLQGYPYSGNTIYF. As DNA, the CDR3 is TGCGCCAGCAGCCTACAAGGCTACCCTTACTCTGGAAACACCATATATTTT.